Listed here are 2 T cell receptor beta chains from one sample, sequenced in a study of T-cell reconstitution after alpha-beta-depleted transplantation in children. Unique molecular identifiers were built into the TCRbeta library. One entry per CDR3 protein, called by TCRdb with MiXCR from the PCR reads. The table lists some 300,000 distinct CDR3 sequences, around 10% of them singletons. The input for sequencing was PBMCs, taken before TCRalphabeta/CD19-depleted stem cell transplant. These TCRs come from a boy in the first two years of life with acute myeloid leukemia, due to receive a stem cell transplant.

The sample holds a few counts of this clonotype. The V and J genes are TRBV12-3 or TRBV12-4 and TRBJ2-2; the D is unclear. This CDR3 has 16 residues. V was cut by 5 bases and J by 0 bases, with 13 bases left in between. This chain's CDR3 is CASSPPEAANTGELFF. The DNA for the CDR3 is TGTGCCAGCAGTCCACCCGAGGCAGCGAACACCGGGGAGCTGTTTTTT.

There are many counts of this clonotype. CDR3 residues: CASSRYSGNGNEQYF. The CDR3 nucleotides read TGTGCCAGCAGCCGATATAGCGGGAATGGGAACGAGCAGTACTTC. This sequence joins TRBV7-2 and TRBJ2-7; 8 positions match TRBD2. Germline assignment: CDR1 SGHTA and CDR2 FQGNSA. The CDR3 runs to 15 residues. V lost 5 bases and J lost 5; bases outside the gene matches: 11.